This passage covers 10 T cell receptor beta chains from one sample sequenced in a study of beta chain features in type 1 diabetes. Sequencing targeted expressed TCRB transcripts, as all isolated RNA had been reverse transcribed. Clones were sequenced by immunoSEQ multiplex PCR, and TCRdb holds only the in-frame ones, with some missing. This sample carries hundreds of thousands of clones, less than 20% of them seen once, and the ten largest clones take about 0.093%. The sample was naive CD4+ T cells from blood. The receptor set was obtained from a man aged 18 to 35 in good health.

CDR3 sequence: CASSEGTSYEQYF. The CDR3 DNA reads TGTGCCAGCAGTGAGGGGACATCCTACGAGCAGTACTTC. The gene calls are TRBV2 and TRBJ2-7; D possibly corresponds to TRBD1 (6 bases). Between the trimmed V and J ends, which lost 3 bases and 1 base, there was a span of 7 bases. The CDR3 has 13 amino acids. Per germline, CDR1 SNHLY and CDR2 FYNNEI.

CDR3 DNA sequence: TGCGCCAGCAGCTTGGCCTCGGGGATTAGGACTGAAGCTTTCTTT. Protein sequence: CASSLASGIRTEAFF. The rearrangement uses TRBV5-1 and TRBJ1-1, with unresolved D. The CDR3 is made up of 15 amino acids. Trimming took 0 bases from V and 5 from J, leaving 14 bases between them. Germline lookup yields CDR1 SGHRS and CDR2 YFSETQ.

The chain couples TRBV7-9 to TRBJ1-1; TRBD1 agrees at 8 bases. CDR1 is SEHNR, CDR2 FQNEAQ, per germline (reference sequence). There are 14 residues in the CDR3. Trimming cost V 5 bases and J 1 base; bases outside gene matches: 3. The CDR3 sequence is CASSRQGPNTEAFF. DNA of the CDR3: TGTGCCAGCAGCCGACAGGGGCCGAACACTGAAGCTTTCTTT.

The rearrangement links TRBV5-4 to TRBJ2-5; D gene unclear. Germline V CDR1 and CDR2: SGHNT, YYREEE (reference sequence). Trimming shortened V by 1 base and J by 0 bases, and 1 base separated the two germline ends. CDR3 size: 12 residues. The CDR3 is CASSLYQETQYF. CDR3 DNA sequence: TGTGCCAGCAGCTTGTACCAAGAGACCCAGTACTTC.

The rearrangement joins TRBV19 to TRBJ2-4; D is unresolved. This CDR3 region has 15 residues. Between the trimmed V and J ends, which lost 4 bases and 0 bases, there was a span of 10 bases. Germline assignment: CDR1 LNHDA and CDR2 SQIVND (reference sequence). CDR3 in DNA: TGTGCCAGTAGTACGGCTGCCGTAGCCAAAAACATTCAGTACTTC. Translating it yields CASSTAAVAKNIQYF.

Points on this clone: The identical CDR3 is also encoded by other nucleotide sequences in the sample. This sequence joins TRBV5-1 and TRBJ1-1, with 8 bases that match TRBD1. The CDR3 spans 14 residues. Germline CDR1 is SGHRS and CDR2 is YFSETQ. The V gene end was trimmed by 4 bases and the J gene end by 1 base; junction bases not matched to a gene: 3. CDR3 nucleotides: TGCGCCAGCAGCGGGGGACAGGCGAACACTGAAGCTTTCTTT. It codes for CASSGGQANTEAFF.

This rearrangement joins TRBV4-1 to TRBJ1-2, with TRBD1 matching over 7 bases. CDR1 and CDR2 from the germline V gene are MGHRA and YSYEKL. Trimming removed 3 bases from V and 1 base from J; junction bases left unmatched: 2. The CDR3 length is 14 residues. CDR3 sequence reads: CASSQRQGNYGYTF. The CDR3 region has the DNA TGCGCCAGCAGCCAGAGACAGGGTAACTATGGCTACACCTTC.

The table lists this clone with a few counts. V usage is TRBV2 and J usage is TRBJ2-5, with 9 bases aligning to TRBD2. Germline loops: CDR1 SNHLY, CDR2 FYNNEI. The CDR3 totals 16 residues. V lost 2 bases to trimming and J lost 5 bases; unmatched junction nucleotides: 9. The CDR3: CASSETSGRPRETQYF. CDR3 DNA sequence: TGTGCCAGCAGTGAAACCAGCGGGAGGCCCAGGGAGACCCAGTACTTC.

The gene calls are TRBV4-1 and TRBJ2-1; 10 bases map to TRBD2. The CDR3 is 18 amino acids. Germline V gene sequence: CDR1 MGHRA, CDR2 YSYEKL. Germline trimming cut 0 bases from V and 6 bases from J; bases unmatched to any gene: 11. In nucleotides, the CDR3 is TGCGCCAGCAGCCAAGATCAGGCTAGCGGGAGTATCAGCAATGAGCAGTTCTTC. Encoded protein: CASSQDQASGSISNEQFF.

This clone showed up just a few times. CDR3 amino acids: CASRPGTKNTGELFF. The CDR3 region has the DNA TGTGCCAGCAGACCCGGGACAAAGAACACCGGGGAGCTGTTTTTT. This rearrangement joins TRBV11-3 to TRBJ2-2; D might be TRBD1 (6 bases). Germline loops: CDR1 SGHNT, CDR2 YENEEA. V dropped 6 bases and J dropped 1 base, with 12 bases sitting between them. There are 15 residues in the CDR3.